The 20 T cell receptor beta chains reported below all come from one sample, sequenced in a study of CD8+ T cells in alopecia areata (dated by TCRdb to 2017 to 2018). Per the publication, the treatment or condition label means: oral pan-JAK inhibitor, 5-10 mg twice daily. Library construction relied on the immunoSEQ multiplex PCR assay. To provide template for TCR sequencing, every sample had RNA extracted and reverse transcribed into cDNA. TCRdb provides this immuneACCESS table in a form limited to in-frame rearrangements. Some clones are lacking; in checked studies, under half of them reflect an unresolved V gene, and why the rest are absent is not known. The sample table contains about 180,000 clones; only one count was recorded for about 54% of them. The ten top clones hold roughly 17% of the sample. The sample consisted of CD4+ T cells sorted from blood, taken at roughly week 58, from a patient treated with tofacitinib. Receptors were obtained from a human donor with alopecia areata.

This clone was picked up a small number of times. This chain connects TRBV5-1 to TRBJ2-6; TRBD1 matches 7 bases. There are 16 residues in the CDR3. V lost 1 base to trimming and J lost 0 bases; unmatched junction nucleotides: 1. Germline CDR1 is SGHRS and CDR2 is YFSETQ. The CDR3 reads CASSLTGDSGANVLTF. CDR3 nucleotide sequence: TGCGCCAGCAGCTTGACAGGGGACTCTGGGGCCAACGTCCTGACTTTC.

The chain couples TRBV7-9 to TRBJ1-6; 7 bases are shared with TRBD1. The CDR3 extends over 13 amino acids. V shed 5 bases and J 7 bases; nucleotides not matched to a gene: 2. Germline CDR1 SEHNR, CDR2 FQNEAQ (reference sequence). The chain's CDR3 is CASSGTVNSPLHF. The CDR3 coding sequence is TGTGCCAGCAGCGGGACAGTGAATTCACCCCTCCACTTT.

CDR3 residues: CASSLAGSSTDTQYF. The CDR3 coding sequence is TGTGCCAGCAGTCTAGCGGGTTCTAGCACAGATACGCAGTATTTT. The chain employs TRBV9 and TRBJ2-3; 8 nucleotides agree with TRBD2. The CDR3 contains 15 residues. Germline CDR1 and CDR2: SGDLS and YYNGEE. V was clipped by 5 bases and J by 0 bases; unmatched bases: 5.

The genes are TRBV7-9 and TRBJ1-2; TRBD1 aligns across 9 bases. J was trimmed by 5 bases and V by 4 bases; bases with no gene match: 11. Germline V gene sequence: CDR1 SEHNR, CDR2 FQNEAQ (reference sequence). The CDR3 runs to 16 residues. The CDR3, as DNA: TGTGCCAGCAGCTCTGCCGGGACAGGGAAGAATTATGGCTACACCTTC. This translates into CASSSAGTGKNYGYTF.

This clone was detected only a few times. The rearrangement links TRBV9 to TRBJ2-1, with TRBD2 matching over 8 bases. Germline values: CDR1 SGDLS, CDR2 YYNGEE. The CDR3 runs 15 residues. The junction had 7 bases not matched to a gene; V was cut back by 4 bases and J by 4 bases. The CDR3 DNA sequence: TGTGCCAGCAGCCTACGACTAGCGTTTTACAATGAGCAGTTCTTC. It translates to CASSLRLAFYNEQFF.

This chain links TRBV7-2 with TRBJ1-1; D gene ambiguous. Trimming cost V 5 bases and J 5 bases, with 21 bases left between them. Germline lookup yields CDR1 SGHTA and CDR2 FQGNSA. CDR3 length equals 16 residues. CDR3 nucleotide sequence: TGTGCCAGCAGCAATTCAGGACTTCCCCTGAGGACTGAAGCTTTCTTT. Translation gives CASSNSGLPLRTEAFF.

CDR3 residues: CASSTGEGTEAFF. CDR3 DNA: TGTGCCAGCAGCACAGGGGAAGGAACTGAAGCTTTCTTT. The chain carries TRBV7-7 and TRBJ1-1; 7 bases line up with TRBD1. The ends lost 5 bases at V and 5 bases at J; junction bases unmatched: 5. The CDR3 is made up of 13 amino acids. The germline CDR1 and CDR2 sequences are SSHAT and FNYEAQ (reference sequence).

CDR3 nucleotides: TGTGCCAGCCGCCCACTGGGACTAGCGCGAACAGATACGCAGTATTTT. Protein sequence: CASRPLGLARTDTQYF. The V gene is TRBV2, the J gene TRBJ2-3, with TRBD2 matching 10 bases. V shed 8 bases and J 3 bases; nucleotides not matched to a gene: 11. Germline V gene lookup returns CDR1 SNHLY and CDR2 FYNNEI. The CDR3 has 16 amino acids.

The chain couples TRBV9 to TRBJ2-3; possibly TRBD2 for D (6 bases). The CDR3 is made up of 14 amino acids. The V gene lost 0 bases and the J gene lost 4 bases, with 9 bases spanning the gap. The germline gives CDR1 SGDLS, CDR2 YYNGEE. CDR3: CASSVEWGADTQYF. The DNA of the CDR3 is TGTGCCAGCAGCGTAGAATGGGGGGCAGATACGCAGTATTTT.

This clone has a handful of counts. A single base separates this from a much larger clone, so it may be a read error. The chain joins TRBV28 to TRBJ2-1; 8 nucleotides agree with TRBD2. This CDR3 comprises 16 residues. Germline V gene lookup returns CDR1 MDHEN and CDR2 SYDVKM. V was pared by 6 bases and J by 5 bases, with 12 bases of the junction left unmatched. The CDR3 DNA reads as TGTGCCAGCAGCCCAATAGGCGGGGGGATTGACAATGAGCAGTTCTTC. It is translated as CASSPIGGGIDNEQFF.

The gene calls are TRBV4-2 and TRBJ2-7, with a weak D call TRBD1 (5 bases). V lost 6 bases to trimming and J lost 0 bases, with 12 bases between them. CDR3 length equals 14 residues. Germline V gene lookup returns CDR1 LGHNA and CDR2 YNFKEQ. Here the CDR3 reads CASSKETDSYEQYF. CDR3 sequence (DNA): TGTGCCAGCAGTAAAGAGACAGACTCCTACGAGCAGTACTTC.

The CDR3 reads CAGGRNNSPLHF. In nucleotides, the CDR3 is TGTGCCGGTGGACGGAATAATTCACCCCTCCACTTT. This rearrangement joins TRBV30 to TRBJ1-6; D call uncertain. This CDR3 contains 12 residues. CDR1 GTSNPN and CDR2 SVGIG come from the germline V gene (reference sequence). V was clipped by 8 bases and J by 5 bases, with 10 bases between them.

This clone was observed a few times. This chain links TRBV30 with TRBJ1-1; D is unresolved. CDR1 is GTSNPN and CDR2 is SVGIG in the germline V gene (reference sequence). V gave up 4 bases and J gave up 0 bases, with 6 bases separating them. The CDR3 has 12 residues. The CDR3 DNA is TGTGCCTGGAACAATCTGAACACTGAAGCTTTCTTT. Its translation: CAWNNLNTEAFF.

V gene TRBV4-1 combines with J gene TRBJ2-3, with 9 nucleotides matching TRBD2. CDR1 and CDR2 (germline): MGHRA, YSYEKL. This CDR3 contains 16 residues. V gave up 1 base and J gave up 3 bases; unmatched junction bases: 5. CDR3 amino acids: CASSQARGGMTDTQYF. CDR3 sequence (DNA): TGCGCCAGCAGCCAAGCGCGGGGGGGGATGACAGATACGCAGTATTTT.

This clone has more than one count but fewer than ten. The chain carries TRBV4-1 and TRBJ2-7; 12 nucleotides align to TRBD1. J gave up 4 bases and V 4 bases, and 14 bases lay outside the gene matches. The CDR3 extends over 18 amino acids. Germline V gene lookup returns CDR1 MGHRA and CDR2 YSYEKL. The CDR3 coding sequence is TGCGCCAGCAGCCCGAACCGGGACAGGGGGCGTCTCCGTTACGAGCAGTACTTC. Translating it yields CASSPNRDRGRLRYEQYF.

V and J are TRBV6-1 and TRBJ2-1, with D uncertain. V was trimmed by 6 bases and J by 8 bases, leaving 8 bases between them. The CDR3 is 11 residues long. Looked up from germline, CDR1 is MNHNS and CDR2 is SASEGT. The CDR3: CASRPSHEQFF. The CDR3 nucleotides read TGTGCCAGCAGACCCTCCCATGAGCAGTTCTTC.

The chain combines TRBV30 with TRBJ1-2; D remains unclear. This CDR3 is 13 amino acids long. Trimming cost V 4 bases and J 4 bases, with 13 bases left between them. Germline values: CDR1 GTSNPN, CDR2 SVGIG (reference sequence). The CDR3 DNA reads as TGTGCCTGGACTGTACCGGGCCCCTATGGCTACACCTTC. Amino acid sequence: CAWTVPGPYGYTF.

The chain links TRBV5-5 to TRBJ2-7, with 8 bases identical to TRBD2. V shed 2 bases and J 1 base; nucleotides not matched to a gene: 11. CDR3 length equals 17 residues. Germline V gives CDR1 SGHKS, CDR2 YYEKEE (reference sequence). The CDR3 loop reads CASSFRLSGGTSYEQYF. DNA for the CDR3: TGTGCCAGCAGCTTTCGCCTAAGCGGGGGAACATCCTACGAGCAGTACTTC.

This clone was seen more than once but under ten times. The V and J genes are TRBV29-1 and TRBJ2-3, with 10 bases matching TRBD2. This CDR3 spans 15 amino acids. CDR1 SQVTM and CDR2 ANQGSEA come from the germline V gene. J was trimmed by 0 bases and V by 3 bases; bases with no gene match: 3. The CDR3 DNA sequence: TGCAGCGTTGACTCTAGCGGGGGTAGCACAGATACGCAGTATTTT. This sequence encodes CSVDSSGGSTDTQYF.

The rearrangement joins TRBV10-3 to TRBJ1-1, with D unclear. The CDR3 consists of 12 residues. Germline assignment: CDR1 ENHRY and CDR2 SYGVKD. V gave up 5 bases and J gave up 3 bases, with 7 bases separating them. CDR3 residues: CAISSVDTEAFF. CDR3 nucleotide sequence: TGTGCCATCAGTTCTGTGGACACTGAAGCTTTCTTT.